A single sample gave rise to the 22 T cell receptor beta chains below, sequenced in a study of OX40 agonist ivuxolimab in advanced cancers. Assay used: immunoSEQ multiplex PCR; TCRdb lists only in-frame clones, some missing. The repertoire holds 60,000 to 100,000 clones, with 80% to 95% as singletons. The material was CD4+ or CD8+ T cells sorted from blood, obtained in a trial of the OX40 agonist ivuxolimab. The receptors shown here come from an adult with an advanced solid tumor such as melanoma, head and neck, liver or kidney cancer.

The chain combines TRBV6-5 with TRBJ1-3; D is unclear. This CDR3 has 15 residues. Trimming stripped 5 bases from V and 0 bases from J, with 11 bases between. Germline lookup yields CDR1 MNHEY and CDR2 SVGAGI. The CDR3 DNA reads TGTGCCAGCAGTCCGTACTCGAGCTCTGGAAACACCATATATTTT. Encoded protein: CASSPYSSSGNTIYF.

The chain recombines TRBV7-9 with TRBJ2-1, with TRBD1 matching over 8 bases. This CDR3 is built from 16 residues. Trimming at V came to 5 bases and at J to 1 base, leaving 7 bases not matched to a gene. CDR1 SEHNR and CDR2 FQNEAQ come from the germline V gene (reference sequence). Here the CDR3 DNA reads TGTGCCAGCAGCGCCGGGACAGGAGGATCCTACAATGAGCAGTTCTTC. This gives the protein CASSAGTGGSYNEQFF.

The chain joins TRBV2 to TRBJ2-3, with 7 bases fitting TRBD2. V lost 8 bases to trimming and J lost 2 bases; unmatched junction nucleotides: 13. Germline V gene data show CDR1 as SNHLY and CDR2 as FYNNEI. The CDR3 sequence is 16 residues long. CDR3 region: CASLAGPSGPTDTQYF. The DNA of the CDR3 is TGTGCCAGCCTCGCCGGGCCTAGCGGACCCACAGATACGCAGTATTTT.

This chain uses TRBV9 with TRBJ2-1, with 8 bases matching TRBD2. The CDR3 spans 14 residues. The junction had 2 bases not matched to a gene; V was cut back by 0 bases and J by 6 bases. CDR1 is SGDLS and CDR2 is YYNGEE in the germline V gene. Here the CDR3 reads CASSVDAGGNEQFF. The CDR3, as DNA: TGTGCCAGCAGCGTAGACGCGGGGGGCAATGAGCAGTTCTTC. The complete variable domain, with remaining parts taken from reference TRBV9 and TRBJ2-1, reads DSGVTQTPKHLITATGQRVTLRCSPRSGDLSVYWYQQSLDQGLQFLIQYYNGEERAKGNILERFSAQQFPDLHSELNLSSLELGDSALYFCASSVDAGGNEQFFGPGTRLTVL.

V and J are TRBV6-5 and TRBJ2-5, with TRBD2 matching over 10 bases. With V trimmed by 8 bases and J by 5 bases, 8 bases remained unmatched. The CDR3 is 14 residues long. Looked up from germline, CDR1 is MNHEY and CDR2 is SVGAGI. As DNA, the CDR3 is TGTGCCAGCTTAGAGCGGGGGGGCTTGGAGACCCAGTACTTC. The encoded protein is CASLERGGLETQYF.

The CDR3 DNA follows: TGTGCCAGCAGCGCGGCACGGAACACTGAAGCTTTCTTT. This encodes CASSAARNTEAFF. The chain couples TRBV9 to TRBJ1-1; D call uncertain. V lost 3 bases and J lost 1, with 7 bases in between. This CDR3 spans 13 amino acids. Germline lookup yields CDR1 SGDLS and CDR2 YYNGEE. The whole variable domain, filled in from reference TRBV9 and TRBJ1-1, reads DSGVTQTPKHLITATGQRVTLRCSPRSGDLSVYWYQQSLDQGLQFLIQYYNGEERAKGNILERFSAQQFPDLHSELNLSSLELGDSALYFCASSAARNTEAFFGQGTRLTVV.

J is TRBJ2-7 and V is TRBV7-6, with no clear D. Between the trimmed V and J ends, which lost 1 base and 0 bases, there was a span of 7 bases. The length of the CDR3 is 14 residues. CDR1 SGHVS and CDR2 FNYEAQ come from the germline V gene. CDR3 DNA sequence: TGTGCCAGCAGCTTAGATGTGAGCTCCTACGAGCAGTACTTC. The encoded protein is CASSLDVSSYEQYF.

The chain carries TRBV7-6 and TRBJ1-4; D gene unclear. The CDR3 has 16 residues. Trimming removed 2 bases at V and 0 bases at J, with 10 bases between. Per the germline V gene, CDR1 is SGHVS and CDR2 is FNYEAQ. The CDR3 DNA reads TGTGCCAGCAGCTTAATCTTCGGTGCAACTAATGAAAAACTGTTTTTT. Amino acids: CASSLIFGATNEKLFF.

The V and J genes are TRBV7-9 and TRBJ1-1, with no clear D. Germline V CDR1 and CDR2: SEHNR, FQNEAQ (reference sequence). The CDR3 runs to 13 residues. Trimming took 6 bases from V and 7 from J, leaving 15 bases between them. CDR3 protein: CASRSTMTREAFF. The CDR3, as DNA: TGTGCCAGCAGGTCGACAATGACACGTGAAGCTTTCTTT.

J is TRBJ1-2 and V is TRBV10-3, with 11 positions matching TRBD1. CDR3 length: 22 amino acids. V shed 3 bases and J 3 bases; nucleotides not matched to a gene: 24. Per germline, CDR1 ENHRY and CDR2 SYGVKD. CDR3 DNA sequence: TGTGCCATCAGTGACGGAACGTCGGTGGGTCGTCGGGACAGGGGGGCTCACTATGGCTACACCTTC. Encoded protein: CAISDGTSVGRRDRGAHYGYTF.

CDR3 nucleotides: TGCGCCAGCAGCCCGGGACTTGAGATAGAGACCCAGTACTTC. Its translation: CASSPGLEIETQYF. V is TRBV5-1 and J is TRBJ2-5; tentative D call: TRBD2 (6 bases). The V and J ends lost 4 bases and 4 bases respectively, with 14 bases between them. The CDR3 length is 14 residues. Germline CDR1 reads SGHRS; CDR2 reads YFSETQ.

The genes are TRBV10-3 and TRBJ2-3; D is possibly TRBD2 (7 bases). There are 15 residues in the CDR3. Germline CDR1 ENHRY, CDR2 SYGVKD. Deletions cut 4 bases from V and 0 bases from J, with 11 bases between. The CDR3 DNA is TGTGCCATCAGTGCGGGGGGACAAAGCACAGATACGCAGTATTTT. This encodes CAISAGGQSTDTQYF.

This rearrangement joins TRBV7-8 to TRBJ1-3, with D unclear. The CDR3 length is 14 residues. Germline V lookup: CDR1 SGHVS, CDR2 FQNEAQ. Trimming took 4 bases from V and 0 from J, leaving 7 bases between them. CDR3 DNA sequence: TGTGCCAGCAGCTCAAGACCCTCTGGAAACACCATATATTTT. Encoded protein: CASSSRPSGNTIYF.

This rearrangement joins TRBV27 to TRBJ2-1, with 9 bases aligning to TRBD2. Germline values: CDR1 MNHEY, CDR2 SMNVEV (reference sequence). V lost 6 bases and J lost 2; bases outside the gene matches: 11. The CDR3 consists of 17 residues. The CDR3 protein is CASSPGGLASAYNEQFF. The CDR3 coding sequence is TGTGCCAGCAGCCCCGGCGGACTAGCGTCAGCCTACAATGAGCAGTTCTTC.

The V and J genes are TRBV9 and TRBJ1-3, with a tentative D call TRBD1 (6 bases). Germline V gene sequence: CDR1 SGDLS, CDR2 YYNGEE. The CDR3 spans 18 residues. The ends were cut back, 4 bases at V and 0 bases at J, with 20 bases in the middle. In nucleotides, the CDR3 is TGTGCCAGCAGCCCTACGCGTACGGGACAACACTCTGGAAACACCATATATTTT. It yields the protein CASSPTRTGQHSGNTIYF.

This clone is a singleton in its sample. The rearrangement links TRBV13 to TRBJ2-3; D remains ambiguous. Germline lookup yields CDR1 PRHDT and CDR2 FYEKMQ (reference sequence). The germline V and J ends were trimmed by 3 bases and 2 bases, with 3 bases remaining between them. The CDR3 sequence is 12 residues long. The DNA of the CDR3 is TGTGCCAGCAGCTTCGACACAGATACGCAGTATTTT. It yields the protein CASSFDTDTQYF.

V and J are TRBV7-3 and TRBJ1-1; D is undetermined. Trimming cost V 2 bases and J 0 bases, with 7 bases left between them. CDR3 length: 14 residues. CDR1 and CDR2 (germline): SGHTA, FQGTGA. The CDR3: CASSLVPMNTEAFF. The DNA for the CDR3 is TGTGCCAGCAGCTTAGTCCCGATGAACACTGAAGCTTTCTTT.

The V call is TRBV11-2, the J call TRBJ2-2; 14 bases fit TRBD2. The CDR3 is made up of 17 amino acids. CDR1 is SGHAT and CDR2 is FQNNGV in the germline V gene. V shed 3 bases and J 2 bases; nucleotides not matched to a gene: 2. The CDR3 loop is CASSLGLAGVNTGELFF. The CDR3 DNA reads TGTGCCAGCAGCTTGGGACTAGCGGGGGTTAACACCGGGGAGCTGTTTTTT.

V is TRBV7-9 and J is TRBJ2-5; D perhaps matches TRBD2 (7 bases). V shed 5 bases and J shed 5 bases, with 18 bases lying between them. The CDR3 extends over 15 amino acids. Per germline, CDR1 SEHNR and CDR2 FQNEAQ (reference sequence). This chain's CDR3 is CASSPPGGGRETQYF. The CDR3 nucleotides are TGTGCCAGCAGCCCCCCCGGCGGGGGCCGGGAGACCCAGTACTTC.

CDR3 nucleotides: TGTGCCAGCAGTCCCAAGCAGGGGTGGACCATTCAGTACTTC. It encodes CASSPKQGWTIQYF. The chain recombines TRBV27 with TRBJ2-4, with a weak D call TRBD1 (6 bases). In germline, CDR1 is MNHEY, CDR2 SMNVEV (reference sequence). The CDR3 is 14 residues long. Trimming shortened V by 5 bases and J by 9 bases, and 17 bases separated the two germline ends.

The chain recombines TRBV10-3 with TRBJ1-5; the D gene is possibly TRBD1 (5 bases). The length of the CDR3 is 13 residues. Deletions cut 3 bases from V and 7 bases from J, with 10 bases between. Germline CDR1 reads ENHRY; CDR2 reads SYGVKD. The CDR3 region is CAISEGARQPQHF. The CDR3 DNA reads TGTGCCATCAGTGAAGGGGCGAGGCAGCCCCAGCATTTT.

In this sample, this clone turned up many times. The CDR3 region is CASSLALSTDTQYF. The DNA for the CDR3 is TGCGCCAGCAGCTTGGCTCTTAGCACAGATACGCAGTATTTT. This chain joins TRBV5-1 and TRBJ2-3; no clear D gene. V was shortened by 0 bases and J by 0 bases, with 5 bases between the two germline ends. The germline gives CDR1 SGHRS, CDR2 YFSETQ. The CDR3 contains 14 residues.